The clone carrying this T cell receptor (beta chain) came up once. Its antigen is unidentified. These data are taken from a study of cytomegalovirus exposure and HLA in healthy donors. The PCR used 60 Vbeta and 13 Jbeta primers. The data were produced by immunoSEQ multiplex PCR, yet TCRdb's version contains in-frame clones alone and is incomplete. The sample comprises about 110,000 clones, 70% to 75% of which are singletons, and 1.3% rests with the top ten. The J segment lost 3 bases and the V segment lost 2 bases, leaving 5 bases of the junction unmatched. This CDR3 spans 15 amino acids. The germline CDR1 and CDR2 sequences are SGHTS and YDEGEE. Findings and limits, study-wide: CMV serostatus was the sole immune exposure data available. A missense variant in DCLRE1C was later tied to TCR beta V- and J-gene trimming.

The genes are TRBV5-8 and TRBJ2-1; 7 bases are shared with TRBD1. The sequenced material came from PBMCs. This sequence originates from a man in his forties or fifties in good health and CMV-seronegative. The CDR3 DNA reads TGTGCCAGCAGCTTAGGGGACAGAGACTACAATGAGCAGTTCTTC. Its translation is CASSLGDRDYNEQFF.